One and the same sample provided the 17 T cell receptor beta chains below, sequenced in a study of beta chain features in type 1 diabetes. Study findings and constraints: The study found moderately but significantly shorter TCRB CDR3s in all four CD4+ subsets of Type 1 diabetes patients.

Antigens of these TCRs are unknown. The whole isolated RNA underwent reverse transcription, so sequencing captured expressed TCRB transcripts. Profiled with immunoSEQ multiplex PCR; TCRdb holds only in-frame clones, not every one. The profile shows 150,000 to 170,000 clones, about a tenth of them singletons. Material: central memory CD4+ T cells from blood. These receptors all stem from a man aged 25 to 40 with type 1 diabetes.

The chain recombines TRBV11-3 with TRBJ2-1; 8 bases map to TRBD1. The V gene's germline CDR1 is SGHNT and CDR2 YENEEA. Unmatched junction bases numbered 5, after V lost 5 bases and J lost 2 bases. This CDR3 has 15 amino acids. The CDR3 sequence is CASSPSGGPYNEQFF. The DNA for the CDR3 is TGTGCCAGCAGCCCTTCAGGGGGCCCCTACAATGAGCAGTTCTTC. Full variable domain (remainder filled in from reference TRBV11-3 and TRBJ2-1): EAGVVQSPRYKIIEKKQPVAFWCNPISGHNTLYWYLQNLGQGPELLIRYENEEAVDDSQLPKDRFSAERLKGVDSTLKIQPAELGDSAVYLCASSPSGGPYNEQFFGPGTRLTVL.

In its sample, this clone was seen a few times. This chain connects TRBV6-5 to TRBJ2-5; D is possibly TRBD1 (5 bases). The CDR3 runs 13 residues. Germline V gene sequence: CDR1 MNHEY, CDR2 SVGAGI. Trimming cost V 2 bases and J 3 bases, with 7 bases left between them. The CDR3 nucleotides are TGTGCCAGCAGTTACAGACAGAAAGAGACCCAGTACTTC. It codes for CASSYRQKETQYF.

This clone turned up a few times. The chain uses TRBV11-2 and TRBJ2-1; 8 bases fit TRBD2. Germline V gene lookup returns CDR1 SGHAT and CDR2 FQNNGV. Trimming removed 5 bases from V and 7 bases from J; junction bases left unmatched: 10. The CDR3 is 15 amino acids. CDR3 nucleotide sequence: TGTGCCAGCAGCAAGACGGGACTAGTCTCTAATGAGCAGTTCTTC. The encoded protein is CASSKTGLVSNEQFF.

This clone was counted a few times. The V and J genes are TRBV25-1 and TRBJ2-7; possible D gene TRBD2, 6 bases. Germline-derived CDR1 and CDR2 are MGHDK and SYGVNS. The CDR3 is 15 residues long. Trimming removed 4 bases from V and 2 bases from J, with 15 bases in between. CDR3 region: CASSATGTAPYEQYF. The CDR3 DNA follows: TGTGCCAGCAGTGCGACCGGGACTGCCCCCTACGAGCAGTACTTC.

The CDR3 nucleotides are TGTGCCAGCAGGCCTAAGGGGCTCCAGTGGCTAGACCAGCCCCAGCATTTT. It yields the protein CASRPKGLQWLDQPQHF. This chain uses TRBV27 with TRBJ1-5, with D possibly TRBD1 on 5 matching bases. Looked up from germline, CDR1 is MNHEY and CDR2 is SMNVEV (reference sequence). V lost 6 bases, J lost 7 bases, and 25 bases lay in between. The CDR3 spans 17 residues.

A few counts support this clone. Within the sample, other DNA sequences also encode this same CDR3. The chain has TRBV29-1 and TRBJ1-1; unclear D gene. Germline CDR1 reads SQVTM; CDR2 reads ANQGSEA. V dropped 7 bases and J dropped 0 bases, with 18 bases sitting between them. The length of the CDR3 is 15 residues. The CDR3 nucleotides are TGCAGCGCATCAGGAGGGTGGGGAATGAACACTGAAGCTTTCTTT. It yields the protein CSASGGWGMNTEAFF.

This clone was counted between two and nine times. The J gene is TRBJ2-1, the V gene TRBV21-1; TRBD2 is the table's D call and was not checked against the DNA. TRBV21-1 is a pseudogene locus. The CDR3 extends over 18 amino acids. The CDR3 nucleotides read TGTGCCAGCAGCATCTCGACTAGCCGATGGAGGAAAGGCAATGAGCAGTTCTTC. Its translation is CASSISTSRWRKGNEQFF.

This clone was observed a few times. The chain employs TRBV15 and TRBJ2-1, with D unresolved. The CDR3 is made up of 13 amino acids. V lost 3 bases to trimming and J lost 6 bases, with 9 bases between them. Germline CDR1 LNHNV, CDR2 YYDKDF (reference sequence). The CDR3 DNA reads TGTGCCACCAGCAGGCTACTTTTCAATGAGCAGTTCTTC. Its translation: CATSRLLFNEQFF.

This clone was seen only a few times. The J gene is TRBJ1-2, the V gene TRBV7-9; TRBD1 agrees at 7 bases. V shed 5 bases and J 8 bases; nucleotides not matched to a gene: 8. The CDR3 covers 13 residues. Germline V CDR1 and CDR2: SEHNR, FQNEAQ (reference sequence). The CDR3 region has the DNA TGTGCCAGCAGCCTTGAGACAGGGAAGGGCTACACCTTC. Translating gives CASSLETGKGYTF.

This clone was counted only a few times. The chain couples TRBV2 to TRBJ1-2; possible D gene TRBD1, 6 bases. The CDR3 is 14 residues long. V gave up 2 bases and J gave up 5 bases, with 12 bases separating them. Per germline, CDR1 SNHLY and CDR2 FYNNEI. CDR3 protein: CASSERGASYGYTF. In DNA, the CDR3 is TGTGCCAGCAGTGAACGGGGGGCAAGTTATGGCTACACCTTC.

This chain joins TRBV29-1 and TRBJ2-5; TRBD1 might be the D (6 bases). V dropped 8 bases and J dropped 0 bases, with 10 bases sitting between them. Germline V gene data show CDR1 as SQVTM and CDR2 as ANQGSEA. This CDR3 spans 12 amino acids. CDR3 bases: TGCAGCTCAGGGGTAAACCAAGAGACCCAGTACTTC. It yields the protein CSSGVNQETQYF.

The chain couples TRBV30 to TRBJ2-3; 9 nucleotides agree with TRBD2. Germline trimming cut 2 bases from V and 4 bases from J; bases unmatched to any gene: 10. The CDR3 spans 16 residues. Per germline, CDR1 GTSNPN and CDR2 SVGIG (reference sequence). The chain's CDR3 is CAWSPTGLAGPDTQYF. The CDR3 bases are TGTGCCTGGAGTCCCACGGGACTAGCAGGACCAGATACGCAGTATTTT.

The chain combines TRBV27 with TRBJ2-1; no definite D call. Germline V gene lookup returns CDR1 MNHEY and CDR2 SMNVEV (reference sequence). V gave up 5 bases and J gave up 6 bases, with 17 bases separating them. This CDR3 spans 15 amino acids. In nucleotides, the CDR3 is TGTGCCAGCAGTCCCGACAAGGAATCCCCCAATGAGCAGTTCTTC. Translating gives CASSPDKESPNEQFF.

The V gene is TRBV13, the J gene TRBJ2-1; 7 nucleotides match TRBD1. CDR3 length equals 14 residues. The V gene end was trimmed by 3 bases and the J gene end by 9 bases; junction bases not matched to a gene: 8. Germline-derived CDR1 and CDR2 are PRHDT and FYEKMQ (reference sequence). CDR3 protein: CASSFLPTGTEQFF. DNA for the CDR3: TGTGCCAGCAGCTTCCTTCCGACAGGGACTGAGCAGTTCTTC.

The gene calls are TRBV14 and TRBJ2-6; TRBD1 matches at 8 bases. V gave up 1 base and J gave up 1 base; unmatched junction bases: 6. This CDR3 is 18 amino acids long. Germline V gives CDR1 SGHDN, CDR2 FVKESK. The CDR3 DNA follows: TGTGCCAGCAGCCAAGGTTATCAGGGGGCATCTGGGGCCAACGTCCTGACTTTC. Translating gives CASSQGYQGASGANVLTF.

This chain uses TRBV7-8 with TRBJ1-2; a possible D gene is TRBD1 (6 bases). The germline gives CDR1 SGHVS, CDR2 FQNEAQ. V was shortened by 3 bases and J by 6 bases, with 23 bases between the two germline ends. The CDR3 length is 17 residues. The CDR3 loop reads CASSFRQAKGRPDGYTF. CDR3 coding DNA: TGTGCCAGCAGCTTTAGACAGGCGAAGGGGCGCCCTGATGGCTACACCTTC.

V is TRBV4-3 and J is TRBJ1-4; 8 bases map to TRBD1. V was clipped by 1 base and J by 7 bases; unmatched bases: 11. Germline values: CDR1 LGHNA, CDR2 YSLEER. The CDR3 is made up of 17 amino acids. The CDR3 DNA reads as TGCGCCAGCAGCCAAGGGCAGGGGGCCTCCGTCCTTGAAAAACTGTTTTTT. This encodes CASSQGQGASVLEKLFF.